This T cell receptor (beta chain) was sequenced in a study of blood T cell repertoires in COVID-19 (dated by TCRdb to about 2020). Study-wide context: The collaborator samples originated in the United States, Italy and Spain and spanned the acute and convalescent phases of COVID-19. The prospective study material was composed of cDNA or gDNA derived from T cells, B-cell-depleted T cells, or PBMCs. The dataset comprised deeply sampled blood TCRbeta repertoires from subjects exposed to, actively infected with, or recovered from COVID-19. The repertoires were released in a freely available public database intended as a resource for research on the immune response to SARS-CoV-2. The samples were drawn from two sources: the first 160 participants of the ongoing ImmuneRACE study, and some 1,300 subjects contributed by 6 global collaborators. A de-identified subject ID, COVID-19 status, age in years and sex were almost always included in the sample metadata. Where available, HLA class I and class II types were obtained from metadata supplied by the sample provider rather than from assay-based typing.

TCRbeta CDR3 regions were amplified from genomic DNA using the immunoSEQ Assay, a bias-controlled multiplex PCR. The paper's processing steps were these. The number of nucleated cells in each sample was estimated from the amplification of reference gene primers within the assay. Sequence reads were collapsed and filtered to measure the absolute abundance of every unique TCRbeta CDR3 rearrangement. For each sample, productive Simpson clonality was calculated by taking the square root of Simpson's diversity index across productive rearrangements. The table was pulled from immuneACCESS by TCRdb, which kept in-frame rearrangements only. Such tables lose some clones; where checked, under half of the loss comes from unresolved V genes, and the rest has no known cause. The V and J calls and clone size are taken from that table; D and trimming were inferred from the DNA. The sample profile shows over 65,000 clones; about four fifths of them were found once. The top ten hold about 45% of the sample.

The CDR3 runs 15 residues from the cysteine to the phenylalanine. The kept DNA is CDR3 alone, 45 bases in frame from the first base. V sheds 6 bases and J sheds 2 bases, leaving 14 bases between their ends. CDR1 and CDR2, per the germline V gene, are SNHLY and FYNNEI. Collaborating institutions collected whole blood in K2EDTA tubes following their own protocols. For TCRbeta analysis, collaborator samples were shipped as frozen whole blood, as isolated PBMCs, or as DNA extracted from either sample type. Study-level results and caveats: How much clinical and demographic metadata was included differed by source and by participant, and the metadata was provided uncurated.

Remarks on this clone: It lacks a known antigen. No base quality values were provided; no much bigger clone lies one nucleotide off.

The sequenced material came from peripheral blood. The sequence joins TRBV2 to TRBJ1-5; the D segment could be TRBD1, given 6 matching bases. The sequence came from a man older than 75 with acute or convalescent COVID-19. At the DNA level, the sequence is TGTGCCAGCAGCCTACAGGGAACGGGCAATCAGCCCCAGCATTTT. It codes for CASSLQGTGNQPQHF.